This T cell receptor (beta chain) was captured in a study of cytomegalovirus exposure and HLA in healthy donors. CDR1 is GTSNPN and CDR2 is SVGIG in the germline V gene (reference sequence). The J segment lost 2 bases and the V segment lost 4 bases, leaving 6 bases of the junction unmatched. The CDR3 is made up of 14 amino acids. The PCR was carried out with 60 Vbeta primers and 13 Jbeta primers. The data were produced by immunoSEQ multiplex PCR, yet TCRdb's version contains in-frame clones alone and is incomplete. The sample has roughly 69,000 clones. The sequenced material came from PBMCs. This chain joins TRBV30 and TRBJ2-3, with TRBD2 matching 7 bases. The sequence derives from a woman aged 25 to 45 in good health and CMV-seronegative. CDR3 loop: CAWKPSGLTDTQYF. In DNA, the CDR3 is TGTGCCTGGAAACCTAGCGGCCTCACAGATACGCAGTATTTT.